One sample yielded the 10 T cell receptor beta chains listed below, sequenced in a study of response to subunit inactivated influenza vaccine. Each CDR3 protein is one row after TCRdb ran MiXCR on the RT-PCR reads. The top ten hold roughly 10% of the sample, which has some 800,000 distinct CDR3 sequences, about 20% seen once. This sample comprised PBMCs from blood, obtained 5 days after vaccination. Receptors originate from a man in his fifties or sixties who received an inactivated influenza vaccine.

The V gene is TRBV4-2, the J gene TRBJ2-7; D is ambiguous. Germline-derived CDR1 and CDR2 are LGHNA and YNFKEQ. The CDR3 loop spans 15 amino acids. V was cut by 1 base and J by 0 bases, with 10 bases left in between. In nucleotides, the CDR3 is TGTGCCAGCAGCCAAGGTCTAGATCCCTCCTACGAGCAGTACTTC. Its translation is CASSQGLDPSYEQYF.

This clonotype was picked up a small number of times. The chain has TRBV6-5 and TRBJ2-7, with 9 positions matching TRBD1. CDR1 is MNHEY and CDR2 is SVGAGI in the germline V gene. Unmatched junction bases numbered 8, after V lost 0 bases and J lost 2 bases. The CDR3 extends over 17 amino acids. CDR3 bases: TGTGCCAGCAGTTACTCGATTTCAAGGGACAGGGCCTACGAGCAGTACTTC. As protein: CASSYSISRDRAYEQYF.

The chain joins TRBV6-1 to TRBJ2-7, with D hard to call. CDR3 size: 17 residues. Germline V gives CDR1 MNHNS, CDR2 SASEGT. V lost 9 bases, J lost 4 bases, and 28 bases lay in between. The CDR3 spells CASPLCLVGLERYEQYF. In nucleotides, the CDR3 is TGTGCCAGTCCCCTTTGTCTAGTAGGCCTCGAGAGGTACGAGCAGTACTTC.

This clonotype was seen more than once but under ten times. This chain connects TRBV9 to TRBJ1-2, with D maybe TRBD1 (5 bases). This CDR3 region has 15 residues. In germline, CDR1 is SGDLS, CDR2 YYNGEE. V was shortened by 0 bases and J by 4 bases, with 13 bases between the two germline ends. The CDR3, as DNA: TGTGCCAGCAGCGTAGACGCGGGGGACCCCTATGGCTACACCTTC. Translating it yields CASSVDAGDPYGYTF.

The gene calls are TRBV4-1 and TRBJ1-6; D unresolved. The CDR3 has 16 amino acids. Germline CDR1 and CDR2: MGHRA and YSYEKL. V lost 4 bases to trimming and J lost 10 bases, with 20 bases between them. The CDR3 is CASSLLYGSPPSPLHF. CDR3 in DNA: TGCGCCAGCAGCCTACTATACGGCAGCCCGCCGTCACCCCTCCACTTT.

J is TRBJ2-6 and V is TRBV6-4; D tentatively reads TRBD1 or TRBD2 (5 bases each). The CDR3 consists of 14 residues. Looked up from germline, CDR1 is MRHNA and CDR2 is SNTAGT. The V and J ends lost 5 bases and 12 bases respectively, with 17 bases between them. The CDR3: CASSRETASPVLTF. For the CDR3, the DNA is TGTGCCAGCAGTAGGGAGACAGCATCCCCCGTCCTGACTTTC.

The genes are TRBV28 and TRBJ2-3; D is possibly TRBD2 (6 bases). V dropped 6 bases and J dropped 2 bases, with 18 bases sitting between them. The CDR3 totals 16 residues. In germline, CDR1 is MDHEN, CDR2 SYDVKM. CDR3 in DNA: TGTGCCAGCAGGGCCCCTGGGGGGACCCTCACAGATACGCAGTATTTT. Its protein product is CASRAPGGTLTDTQYF.

This clonotype has more than one count but fewer than ten. The chain has TRBV29-1 and TRBJ2-3; 7 bases match TRBD1. V was clipped by 1 base and J by 5 bases; unmatched bases: 9. The germline V gene encodes CDR1 SQVTM and CDR2 ANQGSEA. The CDR3 consists of 15 residues. In DNA form, the CDR3 reads TGCAGCGTTGAAGGCCCGACAGGGTCGATAGATACGCAGTATTTT. Residues: CSVEGPTGSIDTQYF.

This clonotype has just a few counts. This chain uses TRBV7-2 with TRBJ2-3; 9 bases line up with TRBD1. V dropped 6 bases and J dropped 2; count of bases not matched to a gene: 12. CDR1 is SGHTA, CDR2 FQGNSA, per germline. This CDR3 contains 17 residues. CDR3 protein: CASRGQGSHRTTDTQYF. Here the CDR3 DNA reads TGTGCCAGCAGGGGACAGGGCTCACATCGTACCACAGATACGCAGTATTTT.

This clonotype was seen a few times. This chain links TRBV29-1 with TRBJ1-2; 7 positions match TRBD1. Germline trimming cut 7 bases from V and 2 bases from J; bases unmatched to any gene: 7. Germline loops: CDR1 SQVTM, CDR2 ANQGSEA. This CDR3 is built from 13 residues. In DNA, the CDR3 is TGCAGCGCCGAGAGGGACAGAAACTATGGCTACACCTTC. This translates into CSAERDRNYGYTF.